This T cell receptor (beta chain) appears in the sequencing data of a study of T cells in localized non-small cell lung cancer. Method: immunoSEQ multiplex PCR; TCRdb's copy keeps in-frame clones and lacks some. The table shows roughly 40,000 clones, with around 83% occurring only once. Germline V gene sequence: CDR1 SEHNR, CDR2 FQNEAQ (reference sequence). CDR3 length equals 13 residues. V gave up 5 bases and J gave up 1 base, with 8 bases separating them. The receptor comes from a man between 40 and 75 years old with stage II lung adenocarcinoma. The chain couples TRBV7-9 to TRBJ1-1; D ambiguous. This specimen was PBMCs, taken before any cancer treatment. The CDR3: CASSPPGNTEAFF. The CDR3 DNA is TGTGCCAGCAGCCCCCCGGGGAACACTGAAGCTTTCTTT.